The clone carrying this TCR beta chain has at least ten counts. The data were taken from a study of T cells in Graves' hyperthyroidism and ophthalmopathy. Germline V gives CDR1 SGHAT, CDR2 FQNNGV. Trimming took off 5 bases at V and 0 bases at J, with 14 bases between the two ends. The CDR3 runs 15 residues. Authors of the study amplified TCR beta CDR3 regions from RNA transcripts. First-round RT-PCR targeting the TCR CDR3 was performed with the HTBI primer set. Each CDR3 protein gets one entry after TCRdb re-called the multiplex PCR reads with MiXCR. The table shows 550,000 to 850,000 distinct CDR3 sequences, with around a sixth occurring only once. Exclusion of a patient resulted from uncontrolled infection, other autoimmune disease, pregnancy or lactation. The source of the PBMCs was over 8.5 ml of fresh peripheral blood.

The chain has TRBV11-2 and TRBJ2-7; D is unresolved. The TCR sequence derives from a woman between 50 and 59 years old with Graves' hyperthyroidism that later progressed to Graves' ophthalmopathy. The sample was blood. The CDR3: CASSVVGFSSYEQYF. In nucleotides, the CDR3 is TGTGCCAGCAGCGTCGTTGGGTTTAGCTCCTACGAGCAGTACTTC.